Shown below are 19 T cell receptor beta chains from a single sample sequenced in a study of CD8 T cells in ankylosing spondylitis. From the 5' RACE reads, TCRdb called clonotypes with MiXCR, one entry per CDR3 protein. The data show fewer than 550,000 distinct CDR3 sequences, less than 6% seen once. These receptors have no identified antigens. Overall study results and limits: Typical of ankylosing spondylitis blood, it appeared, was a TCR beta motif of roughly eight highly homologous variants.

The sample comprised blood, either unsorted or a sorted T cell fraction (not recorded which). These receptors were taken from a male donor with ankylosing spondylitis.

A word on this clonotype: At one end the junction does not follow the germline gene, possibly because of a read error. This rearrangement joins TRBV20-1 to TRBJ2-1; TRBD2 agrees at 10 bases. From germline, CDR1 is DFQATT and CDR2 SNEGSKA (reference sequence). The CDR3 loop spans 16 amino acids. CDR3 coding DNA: TGCTGTGCTAGAGACCTACTAGCGGGGACCTACAATGAGCAGTTCTTC. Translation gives CCARDLLAGTYNEQFF.

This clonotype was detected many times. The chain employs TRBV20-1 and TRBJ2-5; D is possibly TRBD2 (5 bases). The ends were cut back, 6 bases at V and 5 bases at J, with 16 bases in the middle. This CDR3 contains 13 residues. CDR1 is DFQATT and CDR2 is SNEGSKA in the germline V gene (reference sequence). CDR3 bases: TGCAGTGCCGGTGACTATGGTGGCGAGACCCAGTACTTC. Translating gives CSAGDYGGETQYF.

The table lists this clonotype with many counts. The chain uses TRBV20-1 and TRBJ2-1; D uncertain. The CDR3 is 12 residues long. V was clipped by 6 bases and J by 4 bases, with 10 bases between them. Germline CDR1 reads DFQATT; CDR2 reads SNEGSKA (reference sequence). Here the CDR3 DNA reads TGCAGTGCCTCCGCGGCGTACAATGAGCAGTTCTTC. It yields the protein CSASAAYNEQFF.

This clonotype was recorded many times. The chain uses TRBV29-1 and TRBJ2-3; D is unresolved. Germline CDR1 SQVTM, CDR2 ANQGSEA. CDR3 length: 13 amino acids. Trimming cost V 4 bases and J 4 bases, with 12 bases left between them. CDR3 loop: CSVAPVRADTQYF. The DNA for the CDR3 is TGCAGCGTTGCGCCCGTCCGGGCAGATACGCAGTATTTT.

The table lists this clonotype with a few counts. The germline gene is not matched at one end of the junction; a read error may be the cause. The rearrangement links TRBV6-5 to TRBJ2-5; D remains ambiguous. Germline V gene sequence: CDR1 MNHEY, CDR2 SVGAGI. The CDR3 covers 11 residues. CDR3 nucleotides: TGTGACAGCATCTTTCGAGAGACCCAGTACTTC. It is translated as CDSIFRETQYF.

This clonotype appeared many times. This CDR3 reads CASSQEPGGLGYGYTF. The DNA for the CDR3 is TGCGCCAGCAGCCAAGAGCCAGGGGGGTTAGGCTATGGCTACACCTTC. The chain links TRBV4-3 to TRBJ1-2; 7 bases map to TRBD1. The CDR3 runs to 16 residues. V was pared by 0 bases and J by 4 bases, with 8 bases of the junction left unmatched. Germline assignment: CDR1 LGHNA and CDR2 YSLEER.

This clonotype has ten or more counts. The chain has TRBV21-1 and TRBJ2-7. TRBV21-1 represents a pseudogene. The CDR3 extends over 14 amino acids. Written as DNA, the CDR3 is TGTGCCAGCAGCAAAGGCGTCAGCACCTACGAGCAGTACTTC. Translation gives CASSKGVSTYEQYF.

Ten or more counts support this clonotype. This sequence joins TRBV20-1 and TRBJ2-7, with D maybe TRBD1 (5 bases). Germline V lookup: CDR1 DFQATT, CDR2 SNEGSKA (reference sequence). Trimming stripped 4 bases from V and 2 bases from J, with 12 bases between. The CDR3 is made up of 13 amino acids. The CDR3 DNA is TGCAGTGCTATCCTGACAGTTACCTACGAGCAGTACTTC. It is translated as CSAILTVTYEQYF.

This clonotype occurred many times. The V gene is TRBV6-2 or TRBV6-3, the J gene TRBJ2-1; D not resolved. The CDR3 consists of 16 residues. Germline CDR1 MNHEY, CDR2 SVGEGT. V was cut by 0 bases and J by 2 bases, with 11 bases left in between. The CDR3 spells CASSYSRAFPYNEQFF. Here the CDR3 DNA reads TGTGCCAGCAGTTACTCGCGAGCTTTCCCCTACAATGAGCAGTTCTTC.

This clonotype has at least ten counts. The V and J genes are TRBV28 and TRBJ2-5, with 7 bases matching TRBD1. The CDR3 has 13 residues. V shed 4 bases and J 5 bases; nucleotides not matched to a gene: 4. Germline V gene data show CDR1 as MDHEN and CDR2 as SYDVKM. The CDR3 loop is CASSWQGVETQYF. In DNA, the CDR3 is TGTGCCAGCAGTTGGCAGGGGGTTGAGACCCAGTACTTC.

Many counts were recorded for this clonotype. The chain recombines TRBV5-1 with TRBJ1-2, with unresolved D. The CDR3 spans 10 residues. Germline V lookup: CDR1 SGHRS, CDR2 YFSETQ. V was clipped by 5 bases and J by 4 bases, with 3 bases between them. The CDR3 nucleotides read TGCGCCAGCAGGGGCTATGGCTACACCTTC. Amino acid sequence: CASRGYGYTF.

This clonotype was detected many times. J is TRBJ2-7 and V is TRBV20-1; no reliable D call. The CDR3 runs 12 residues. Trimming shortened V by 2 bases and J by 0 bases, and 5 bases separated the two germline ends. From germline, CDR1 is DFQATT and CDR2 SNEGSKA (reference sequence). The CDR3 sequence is CSARYDSYEQYF. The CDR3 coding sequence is TGCAGTGCTAGATACGACTCCTACGAGCAGTACTTC.

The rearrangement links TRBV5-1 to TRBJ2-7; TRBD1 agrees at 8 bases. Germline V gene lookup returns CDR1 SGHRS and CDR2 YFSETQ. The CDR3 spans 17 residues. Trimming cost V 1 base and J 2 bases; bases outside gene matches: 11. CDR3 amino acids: CASSLTTGTGYPYEQYF. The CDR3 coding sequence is TGCGCCAGCAGCTTGACAACCGGGACAGGCTACCCCTACGAGCAGTACTTC.

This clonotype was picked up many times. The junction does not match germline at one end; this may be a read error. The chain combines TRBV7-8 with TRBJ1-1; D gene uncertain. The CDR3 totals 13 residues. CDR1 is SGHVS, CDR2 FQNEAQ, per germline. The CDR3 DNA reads TGTGCCAGCAGCTTTGATTATAACAGTGAAGCTTTCTTT. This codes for CASSFDYNSEAFF.

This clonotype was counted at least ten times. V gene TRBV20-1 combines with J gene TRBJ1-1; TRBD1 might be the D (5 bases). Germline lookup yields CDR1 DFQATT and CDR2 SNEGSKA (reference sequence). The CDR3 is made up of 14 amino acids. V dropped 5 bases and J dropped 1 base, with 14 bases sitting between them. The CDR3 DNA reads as TGCAGTGCTGGGGGAGTGGTGGCGAACACTGAAGCTTTCTTT. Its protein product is CSAGGVVANTEAFF.

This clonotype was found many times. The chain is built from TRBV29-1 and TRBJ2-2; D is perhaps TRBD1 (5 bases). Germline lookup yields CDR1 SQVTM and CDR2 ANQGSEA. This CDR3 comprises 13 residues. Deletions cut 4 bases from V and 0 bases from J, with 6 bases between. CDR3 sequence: CSVAGPNTGELFF. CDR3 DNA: TGCAGCGTTGCAGGGCCGAACACCGGGGAGCTGTTTTTT.

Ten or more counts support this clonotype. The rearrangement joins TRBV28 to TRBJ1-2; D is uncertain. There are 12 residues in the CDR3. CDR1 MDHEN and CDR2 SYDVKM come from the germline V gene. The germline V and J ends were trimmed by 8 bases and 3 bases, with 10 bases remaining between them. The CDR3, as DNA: TGTGCCAGCGGAGAACGGTACTATGGCTACACCTTC. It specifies CASGERYYGYTF.

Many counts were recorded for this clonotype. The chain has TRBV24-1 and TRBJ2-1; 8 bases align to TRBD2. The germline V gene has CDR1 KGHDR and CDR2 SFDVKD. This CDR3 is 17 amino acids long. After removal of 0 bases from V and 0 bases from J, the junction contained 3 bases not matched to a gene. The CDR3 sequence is CATSDLKRESSYNEQFF. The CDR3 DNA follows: TGTGCCACCAGTGATTTGAAGCGGGAGAGCTCCTACAATGAGCAGTTCTTC.

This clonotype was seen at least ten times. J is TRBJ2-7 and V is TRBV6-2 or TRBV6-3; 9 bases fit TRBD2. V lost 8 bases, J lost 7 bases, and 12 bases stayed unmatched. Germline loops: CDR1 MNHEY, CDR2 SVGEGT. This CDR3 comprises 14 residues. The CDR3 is CASVRGGRAGEQYF. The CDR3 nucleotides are TGTGCCAGCGTCAGGGGCGGGAGGGCCGGTGAGCAGTACTTC.